Shown below are 21 T cell receptor beta chains from a single sample sequenced in a study of PD-1 blockade in classical Hodgkin lymphoma. Time point: newly diagnosed, previously untreated cHL patient sample. Starting with thawed PBMCs, CD4+ T cells were purified by magnetic negative selection. Clones were read by immunoSEQ multiplex PCR, and TCRdb kept only the in-frame ones, dropping some. The top ten hold approximately 0.36% of the sample, which has 29,000 or so clones, more than 70% seen once. Specimen: CD4+ T cells from blood. These receptor sequences come from a human donor with classical Hodgkin lymphoma.

This clone has a single count. The rearrangement joins TRBV7-2 to TRBJ2-7; tentative D call: TRBD1 (5 bases). From germline, CDR1 is SGHTA and CDR2 FQGNSA. This CDR3 spans 16 amino acids. V dropped 3 bases and J dropped 6 bases, with 21 bases sitting between them. The chain's CDR3 is CASSFCQGFGSLEQYF. The CDR3, as DNA: TGTGCCAGCAGCTTCTGCCAGGGCTTCGGCTCACTCGAGCAGTACTTC.

This chain links TRBV19 with TRBJ2-7, with 10 bases identical to TRBD1. Per germline, CDR1 LNHDA and CDR2 SQIVND (reference sequence). V lost 9 bases, J lost 3 bases, and 11 bases stayed unmatched. This CDR3 spans 15 amino acids. CDR3 protein: CASSIGTGDYYEQYF. CDR3 coding DNA: TGTGCCAGCTCCATTGGGACAGGGGATTACTACGAGCAGTACTTC.

The V and J genes are TRBV2 and TRBJ2-2, with TRBD1 as a possible D gene (6 bases). V lost 1 base to trimming and J lost 5 bases, with 11 bases between them. The CDR3 has 15 amino acids. Germline V lookup: CDR1 SNHLY, CDR2 FYNNEI. The CDR3 here is CASSEVAGETGELFF. The CDR3 coding sequence is TGTGCCAGCAGTGAAGTGGCAGGGGAGACCGGGGAGCTGTTTTTT.

The chain is built from TRBV10-3 and TRBJ1-4, with TRBD1 as a possible D gene (5 bases). The CDR3 runs to 13 residues. Trimming left V 10 bases short and J 8 bases short, with 17 bases between. Germline V gene data show CDR1 as ENHRY and CDR2 as SYGVKD. The CDR3 DNA reads as TGTGCCACCGAGGAGGGCCAGGGCGAAAAACTGTTTTTT. Protein: CATEEGQGEKLFF.

V and J are TRBV5-1 and TRBJ1-1; D is uncertain. With 3 bases removed from V and 2 bases from J, the gap between germline ends came to 11 bases. The CDR3 covers 14 residues. Germline V gene sequence: CDR1 SGHRS, CDR2 YFSETQ. Written as DNA, the CDR3 is TGCGCCAGCAGCTGGACCTCATTCAACACTGAAGCTTTCTTT. This translates into CASSWTSFNTEAFF.

In its sample, this clone was seen a few times. The chain recombines TRBV19 with TRBJ2-2; D is perhaps TRBD2 (6 bases). Between the trimmed V and J ends, which lost 1 base and 1 base, there was a span of 7 bases. The CDR3 length is 15 residues. Germline V lookup: CDR1 LNHDA, CDR2 SQIVND (reference sequence). Here the CDR3 reads CASSIGGLNTGELFF. The CDR3 coding sequence is TGTGCCAGTAGTATAGGGGGACTGAACACCGGGGAGCTGTTTTTT. The whole variable domain, remainder taken from reference TRBV19 and TRBJ2-2, is DGGITQSPKYLFRKEGQNVTLSCEQNLNHDAMYWYRQDPGQGLRLIYYSQIVNDFQKGDIAEGYSVSREKKESFPLTVTSAQKNPTAFYLCASSIGGLNTGELFFGEGSRLTVL.

This chain connects TRBV5-5 to TRBJ2-7, with D perhaps TRBD1 (6 bases). V was cut by 4 bases and J by 11 bases, with 19 bases left in between. Germline CDR1 reads SGHKS; CDR2 reads YYEKEE (reference sequence). The CDR3 totals 13 residues. The CDR3 DNA reads as TGTGCCAGCAGCATCGGACAGAATTTAAGGGAGTACTTC. It translates to CASSIGQNLREYF.

This chain uses TRBV5-4 with TRBJ2-2; TRBD2 matches 14 bases. CDR3 length: 16 residues. Trimming at V came to 3 bases and at J to 6 bases, leaving 4 bases not matched to a gene. Germline loops: CDR1 SGHNT, CDR2 YYREEE (reference sequence). Here the CDR3 DNA reads TGTGCCAGCAGCTGGGGGACTAGCGGGAGCCCCGGGGAGCTGTTTTTT. As protein: CASSWGTSGSPGELFF.

This chain links TRBV11-2 with TRBJ2-7; 12 bases line up with TRBD2. Germline V CDR1 and CDR2: SGHAT, FQNNGV. The CDR3 contains 16 residues. J lost 7 bases, V lost 5 bases, and 12 bases had no gene match. Here the CDR3 reads CASSPTPLAGGGEQYF. The CDR3 DNA reads TGTGCCAGCAGCCCGACCCCTCTAGCGGGAGGGGGAGAGCAGTACTTC.

This clone was counted only a few times. The rearrangement links TRBV6-5 to TRBJ1-2, with 7 positions matching TRBD1. The CDR3 sequence is 12 residues long. Germline loops: CDR1 MNHEY, CDR2 SVGAGI. J gave up 4 bases and V 5 bases, and 1 base lay outside the gene matches. The CDR3 DNA follows: TGTGCCAGCAGTGACAGGGTCTATGGCTACACCTTC. Residues: CASSDRVYGYTF.

The rearrangement links TRBV5-1 to TRBJ2-5; 11 bases agree with TRBD2. V was clipped by 3 bases and J by 0 bases; unmatched bases: 1. The CDR3 has 15 amino acids. Looked up from germline, CDR1 is SGHRS and CDR2 is YFSETQ. The CDR3 DNA reads as TGCGCCAGCAGCTCGGGACTAGCGGACCAAGAGACCCAGTACTTC. Its protein is CASSSGLADQETQYF.

The CDR3: CASTEAAYEQYF. For the CDR3, the DNA is TGTGCCAGCACGGAGGCGGCCTACGAGCAGTACTTC. This chain connects TRBV6-1 to TRBJ2-7, with D tentatively TRBD2 (5 bases). Per the germline V gene, CDR1 is MNHNS and CDR2 is SASEGT. V gave up 7 bases and J gave up 2 bases, with 9 bases separating them. The CDR3 has 12 amino acids.

The J gene is TRBJ2-5, the V gene TRBV20-1, with D unclear. The CDR3 totals 10 residues. In germline, CDR1 is DFQATT, CDR2 SNEGSKA (reference sequence). V lost 5 bases and J 2 bases, leaving 3 bases between the germline ends. The CDR3 DNA sequence: TGCAGTGCTCGTCAAGAGACCCAGTACTTC. Protein: CSARQETQYF.

This chain connects TRBV7-2 to TRBJ1-4, with D possibly being TRBD1 (5 bases). The germline gives CDR1 SGHTA, CDR2 FQGNSA. V lost 1 base, J lost 10 bases, and 13 bases lay in between. CDR3 length: 14 amino acids. Here the CDR3 DNA reads TGTGCCAGCAGCTTAGTTGCCAGGGAGGGAAAACTGTTTTTT. Translation: CASSLVAREGKLFF.

The chain combines TRBV4-2 with TRBJ2-5, with TRBD2 matching over 12 bases. The CDR3 runs 17 residues. Trimming at V came to 3 bases and at J to 5 bases, leaving 10 bases not matched to a gene. CDR1 LGHNA and CDR2 YNFKEQ come from the germline V gene. The CDR3 coding sequence is TGTGCCAGCAGCCAGGTCCTGACTAGCGGGAGACCGGAGACCCAGTACTTC. It encodes CASSQVLTSGRPETQYF.

The chain carries TRBV28 and TRBJ2-5; 8 bases fit TRBD2. The CDR3 totals 16 residues. V shed 5 bases, J shed 1 base, and the junction held 9 bases outside the gene matches. The germline V gene encodes CDR1 MDHEN and CDR2 SYDVKM. The DNA for the CDR3 is TGTGCCAGCAGTCCCAGCGGGAGTATTTCCCAAGAGACCCAGTACTTC. Its translation: CASSPSGSISQETQYF. The entire variable domain, with the rest obtained from reference TRBV28 and TRBJ2-5, is as follows: DVKVTQSSRYLVKRTGEKVFLECVQDMDHENMFWYRQDPGLGLRLIYFSYDVKMKEKGDIPEGYSVSREKKERFSLILESASTNQTSMYLCASSPSGSISQETQYFGPGTRLLVL.

This clone was counted a single time. V and J are TRBV9 and TRBJ2-7; a weak D match, TRBD2 (6 bases). The V gene's germline CDR1 is SGDLS and CDR2 YYNGEE. CDR3 length: 17 residues. With 0 bases removed from V and 1 base from J, the gap between germline ends came to 17 bases. For the CDR3, the DNA is TGTGCCAGCAGCGTAGCTACCACGGGAGATAGGTCCTACGAGCAGTACTTC. It translates to CASSVATTGDRSYEQYF.

This sequence joins TRBV9 and TRBJ2-7; 9 bases agree with TRBD1. V dropped 4 bases and J dropped 5; count of bases not matched to a gene: 16. The CDR3 length is 17 residues. The germline V gene has CDR1 SGDLS and CDR2 YYNGEE. CDR3 sequence (DNA): TGTGCCAGCAGCTTACATAGTCCGGGACAGGGAAGCCACGAGCAGTACTTC. This translates into CASSLHSPGQGSHEQYF.

V gene TRBV25-1 combines with J gene TRBJ2-7; maybe TRBD1 (5 bases). This CDR3 has 13 residues. V gave up 3 bases and J gave up 2 bases, with 8 bases separating them. Germline CDR1 reads MGHDK; CDR2 reads SYGVNS. CDR3 protein: CASSDAGTYEQYF. The CDR3 DNA reads as TGTGCCAGCAGTGACGCAGGGACCTACGAGCAGTACTTC.

The chain joins TRBV7-6 to TRBJ2-5; weak D call: TRBD1 (5 bases). Germline-derived CDR1 and CDR2 are SGHVS and FNYEAQ. Between the trimmed V and J ends, which lost 1 base and 5 bases, there was a span of 11 bases. This CDR3 is built from 14 residues. CDR3 loop: CASSLVGRAETQYF. The CDR3 DNA reads as TGTGCCAGCAGCTTAGTGGGCAGGGCTGAGACCCAGTACTTC.

The chain joins TRBV9 to TRBJ2-5; D may match TRBD1 or TRBD2 (6 bases each). V dropped 4 bases and J dropped 5 bases, with 18 bases sitting between them. The CDR3 has 15 residues. Germline values: CDR1 SGDLS, CDR2 YYNGEE. CDR3 in amino acids: CASSPSGGLGETQYF. For the CDR3, the DNA is TGTGCCAGCAGCCCCAGTGGGGGGCTGGGTGAGACCCAGTACTTC.